This T cell receptor beta chain derives from a study of regulatory T cells in long-lasting Graves disease. TCR beta libraries were built with iRepertoire HTBI primers and Arm-PCR of CDR3 regions. TCRdb re-called the multiplex PCR reads through MiXCR, storing one row per CDR3 protein. In the table there are 390,000 or so distinct CDR3 sequences, roughly 25% of which are singletons. Time point of the sample: persistent/refractory GD, antithyroid drugs over 5 years with positive TRAb. From PBMCs, RNA was extracted and then used to make the TCR library. V gave up 6 bases and J gave up 0 bases, with 21 bases separating them. This CDR3 region has 18 residues. The V gene's germline CDR1 is SNHLY and CDR2 FYNNEI. In its sample, this clonotype was seen many times. What it recognizes is unknown. Study-wide results and limits: Relative to newly diagnosed Graves' patients, persistent ones had lower TCR diversity. When disease was persistent, TRBV28, TRBJ1-2 and TRBJ2-5 were the favored segments.

The sequence derives from a woman in her thirties or forties with Graves disease. This chain joins TRBV2 and TRBJ2-1; a possible D gene is TRBD1 (5 bases). The sample was peripheral blood mononuclear cells (PBMCs), taken when the disease was refractory, from a patient treated with antithyroid drugs. The CDR3 DNA sequence: TGTGCCAGCAGAGGGGATAAAGGACCCTTAAGCTCCTACAATGAGCAGTTCTTC. This sequence encodes CASRGDKGPLSSYNEQFF.